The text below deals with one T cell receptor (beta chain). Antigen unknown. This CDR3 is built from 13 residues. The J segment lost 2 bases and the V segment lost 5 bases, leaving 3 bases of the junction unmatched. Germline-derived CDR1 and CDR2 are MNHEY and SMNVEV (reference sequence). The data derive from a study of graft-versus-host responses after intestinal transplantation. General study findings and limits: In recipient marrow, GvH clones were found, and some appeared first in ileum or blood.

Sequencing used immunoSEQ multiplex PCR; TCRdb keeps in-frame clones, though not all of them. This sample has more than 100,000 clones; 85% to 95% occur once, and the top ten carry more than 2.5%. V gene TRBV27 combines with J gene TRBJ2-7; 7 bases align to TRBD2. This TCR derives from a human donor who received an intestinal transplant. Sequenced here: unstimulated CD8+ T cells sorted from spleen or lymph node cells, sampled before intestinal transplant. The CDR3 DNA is TGTGCCAGCAGTCCAGGACTAGCCTACGAGCAGTACTTC. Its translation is CASSPGLAYEQYF.